The TCR beta chain under discussion was sequenced for a study of blood T cell repertoires in COVID-19. Study summary: Italy, Spain and the United States were the sources of the convalescent and acute COVID-19 samples.

Trimming cost V 5 bases and J 6 bases, with 17 bases left between them. The CDR3 sequence is 14 residues long. The germline V gene encodes CDR1 KGHSH and CDR2 LQKENI. Authors' methods: Amplification with reference gene primers provided the estimates of nucleated cell counts. TCRdb keeps only in-frame clones here, not all; method: immunoSEQ multiplex PCR. The V and J calls and the clone size are those of that table, but D and trimming were determined from the DNA. The table has some 140,000 clones, 78% seen once; the top ten hold around 1.5%. The clonotype originates from a man aged 80 or over with acute or convalescent COVID-19. The source material was peripheral blood. The chain joins TRBV18 to TRBJ2-7; perhaps TRBD1 as D (5 bases). CDR3 sequence: CASSRDSVGFEQYV. The CDR3 DNA is TGTGCCAGCTCAAGAGACAGCGTTGGTTTCGAGCAGTACGTC.